This entry concerns a single T cell receptor (beta chain). What it binds is unknown. Both 60 Vbeta primers and 13 Jbeta primers went into the PCR. Repertoires were generated with immunoSEQ multiplex PCR, while TCRdb's copy carries only in-frame clones and drops some. The repertoire holds approximately 110,000 clones, with more than 75% as singletons. This entry is derived from a study of cytomegalovirus exposure and HLA in healthy donors. Whole-study findings and limits: The authors listed some 160 TCR beta chains as cytomegalovirus-associated. Most TCR sequences proved rare, with some public TCRs found in many donors. The HLA-A and HLA-B alleles of most subjects were reportedly predicted accurately from TCR beta sequences. Relative to the 666-donor mean, N-insertions were reportedly fewer in an Asian-associated ancestry cluster in a later analysis.

The receptor's source is a woman aged 60 to 75 in good health and CMV-seropositive. The sequencing sample was made of PBMCs.

CDR3 DNA: TGTGCTAGTGGTTCGAGCAATGAGCAGTTCTTC. Amino acids: CASGSSNEQFF. This chain joins TRBV12-5 and TRBJ2-1, with D hard to call. CDR1 and CDR2 from the germline V gene are LGHNT and FRNRAP. V gave up 4 bases and J gave up 6 bases, with 4 bases separating them. This CDR3 is built from 11 residues. The variable domain in full, with the rest retrieved from reference TRBV12-5 and TRBJ2-1, is DARVTQTPRHKVTEMGQEVTMRCQPILGHNTVFWYRQTMMQGLELLAYFRNRAPLDDSGMPKDRFSAEMPDATLATLKIQPSEPRDSAVYFCASGSSNEQFFGPGTRLTVL.